One sample yielded the 26 T cell receptor beta chains listed below, sequenced in a study of blood T cells in healthy people across ages. A second roughly 7 to 11 cycle PCR used barcoded and J-beta primers. TCRdb re-called the 5' RACE reads through MiXCR, storing one row per CDR3 protein. The sample lists some 730,000 distinct CDR3 sequences; 20% to 25% were seen once. The source material was blood. Source of these receptors: a man in his sixties or seventies in good health.

The V gene is TRBV20-1, the J gene TRBJ2-3; D uncertain. The V end was cut by 7 bases, the J end by 1 base, with 9 bases between. This CDR3 region has 12 residues. Germline CDR1 and CDR2: DFQATT and SNEGSKA (reference sequence). Here the CDR3 reads CSVVRRTDTQYF. The CDR3 DNA sequence: TGCAGTGTGGTGCGGCGCACAGATACGCAGTATTTT.

This clonotype was picked up many times. V usage is TRBV18 and J usage is TRBJ2-6, with a tentative D call TRBD1 (5 bases). CDR3 length: 18 residues. The germline CDR1 and CDR2 sequences are KGHSH and LQKENI. V was pared by 3 bases and J by 0 bases, with 15 bases between. Here the CDR3 DNA reads TGTGCCAGCTCACCTACAGGATCTCCCTACTCTGGGGCCAACGTCCTGACTTTC. Its translation is CASSPTGSPYSGANVLTF.

This clonotype was observed many times. The chain combines TRBV10-3 with TRBJ2-1; D is possibly TRBD1 (6 bases). The CDR3 loop spans 13 amino acids. Per the germline V gene, CDR1 is ENHRY and CDR2 is SYGVKD. Trimming left V 6 bases short and J 6 bases short, with 12 bases between. Here the CDR3 DNA reads TGTGCCATCAGGATACAGGGTTCCAATGAGCAGTTCTTC. It yields the protein CAIRIQGSNEQFF.

The V gene is TRBV5-1, the J gene TRBJ1-4; no definite D call. In germline, CDR1 is SGHRS, CDR2 YFSETQ. The CDR3 totals 15 residues. Trimming took 3 bases from V and 6 from J, leaving 15 bases between them. CDR3 coding DNA: TGCGCCAGCAGCTCGGAAGGGAAGAGCTATGAAAAACTGTTTTTT. Encoded protein: CASSSEGKSYEKLFF.

The V call is TRBV19, the J call TRBJ2-2; tentative D call: TRBD1 (5 bases). Germline values: CDR1 LNHDA, CDR2 SQIVND (reference sequence). The CDR3 consists of 16 residues. V was cut by 3 bases and J by 5 bases, with 16 bases left in between. CDR3 loop: CASSIIWGARTGELFF. The CDR3 coding sequence is TGTGCCAGTAGTATTATCTGGGGCGCCAGGACCGGGGAGCTGTTTTTT.

This rearrangement joins TRBV14 to TRBJ2-5, with TRBD1 identical over 9 bases. CDR3 length: 15 amino acids. The V and J ends lost 4 bases and 6 bases, in that order; junction bases with no gene match: 9. Germline CDR1 and CDR2: SGHDN and FVKESK. This CDR3 is CASSPLETGGKTQYF. In nucleotides, the CDR3 is TGTGCCAGCAGCCCCCTAGAGACAGGGGGGAAGACCCAGTACTTC.

In this sample, this clonotype turned up a few times. The chain joins TRBV12-3 or TRBV12-4 to TRBJ1-1; the match to TRBD1 covers 7 bases. The CDR3 is 14 amino acids. Trimming removed 2 bases from V and 5 bases from J; junction bases left unmatched: 5. CDR3 bases: TGTGCCAGCAGTTTAAGCCGACAGGGAACTGAAGCTTTCTTT. Amino acid sequence: CASSLSRQGTEAFF.

The J gene is TRBJ1-5, the V gene TRBV4-3, with a weak D call TRBD1 (6 bases). The germline CDR1 and CDR2 sequences are LGHNA and YSLEER. The germline V and J ends were trimmed by 3 bases and 9 bases, with 15 bases remaining between them. This CDR3 contains 14 residues. CDR3 loop: CASSQVITGTPQHF. The CDR3, as DNA: TGCGCCAGCAGCCAGGTCATAACAGGGACGCCCCAGCATTTT.

This clonotype was detected ten times or more. This chain connects TRBV6-7 to TRBJ2-2, with 7 positions matching TRBD2. TRBV6-7 is treated as an ORF (open reading frame) with a function not yet certain. V lost 8 bases, J lost 3 bases, and 12 bases stayed unmatched. The CDR3 has 16 amino acids. The CDR3 protein is CASPHIYLADTGELFF. DNA of the CDR3: TGTGCCAGCCCTCACATATACCTAGCGGACACCGGGGAGCTGTTTTTT.

At least ten counts were recorded for this clonotype. The genes are TRBV28 and TRBJ1-5; D remains ambiguous. The CDR3 has 12 residues. The V gene's germline CDR1 is MDHEN and CDR2 SYDVKM. Trimming cost V 7 bases and J 4 bases, with 8 bases left between them. CDR3 sequence reads: CASNDRNQPQHF. The DNA of the CDR3 is TGTGCCAGCAACGACCGAAATCAGCCCCAGCATTTT.

This clonotype was observed a handful of times. The rearrangement links TRBV5-7 to TRBJ1-1, with a weak D call TRBD1 (5 bases). TRBV5-7 is identified as an open reading frame with a role that is uncertain. The CDR3 length is 12 residues. Trimming took 3 bases from V and 6 from J, leaving 9 bases between them. The CDR3 nucleotides read TGTGCCAGCAGCTATCGGACATCTGAAGCTTTCTTT. Amino acid sequence: CASSYRTSEAFF.

J is TRBJ2-3 and V is TRBV5-1; 7 nucleotides agree with TRBD2. The ends lost 0 bases at V and 2 bases at J; junction bases unmatched: 9. The germline V gene encodes CDR1 SGHRS and CDR2 YFSETQ. The CDR3 runs 17 residues. This CDR3 is CASSLEGGLGFTDTQYF. In nucleotides, the CDR3 is TGCGCCAGCAGCTTGGAGGGAGGACTAGGTTTCACAGATACGCAGTATTTT.

This clonotype has ten or more counts. The chain links TRBV6-5 to TRBJ2-4; no definite D call. V lost 0 bases to trimming and J lost 0 bases, with 6 bases between them. Germline-derived CDR1 and CDR2 are MNHEY and SVGAGI. The CDR3 length is 15 residues. CDR3 residues: CASSYSDLAKNIQYF. The CDR3 DNA reads TGTGCCAGCAGTTACTCAGATTTAGCCAAAAACATTCAGTACTTC.

The J gene is TRBJ1-1, the V gene TRBV7-9; no clear D. The CDR3 is 15 amino acids. Germline V gene lookup returns CDR1 SEHNR and CDR2 FQNEAQ (reference sequence). The V end lost 5 bases, the J end lost 5 bases, and 18 bases lay between the germline ends. CDR3 amino acids: CASSLRTVMGTEAFF. DNA of the CDR3: TGTGCCAGCAGCCTGCGGACGGTGATGGGGACTGAAGCTTTCTTT.

The rearrangement uses TRBV3-1 and TRBJ1-2; 11 bases line up with TRBD1. CDR1 is LGHDT, CDR2 YNNKEL, per germline (reference sequence). After removal of 5 bases from V and 2 bases from J, the junction contained 4 bases not matched to a gene. The CDR3 sequence is 15 residues long. CDR3 sequence reads: CASSYGQGANYGYTF. The CDR3 coding sequence is TGTGCCAGCAGCTACGGACAGGGGGCAAACTATGGCTACACCTTC.

This clonotype came up a few times. This rearrangement joins TRBV20-1 to TRBJ2-7; 8 nucleotides match TRBD2. V lost 5 bases to trimming and J lost 7 bases; unmatched junction nucleotides: 13. The CDR3 runs to 14 residues. Germline CDR1 DFQATT, CDR2 SNEGSKA (reference sequence). CDR3 sequence reads: CSAHLSSGLGEQYF. DNA of the CDR3: TGCAGTGCTCACTTATCTAGCGGGTTGGGGGAGCAGTACTTC.

In its sample, this clonotype was seen a few times. The chain joins TRBV7-9 to TRBJ2-7, with D tentatively TRBD1 (5 bases). This CDR3 contains 13 residues. Per germline, CDR1 SEHNR and CDR2 FQNEAQ (reference sequence). V shed 3 bases and J shed 2 bases, with 8 bases lying between them. The chain's CDR3 is CASSFGHTYEQYV. DNA for the CDR3: TGTGCCAGCAGCTTTGGACACACCTACGAGCAGTACGTC.

This CDR3 is CASTLDGGSSYEQYF. The CDR3, as DNA: TGCGCCAGCACCCTCGACGGGGGTAGCTCCTACGAGCAGTACTTC. The chain employs TRBV5-1 and TRBJ2-7, with TRBD2 as a possible D gene (6 bases). The CDR3 runs 15 residues. Germline lookup yields CDR1 SGHRS and CDR2 YFSETQ. V was cut by 6 bases and J by 0 bases, with 16 bases left in between. The variable domain in full, with the rest retrieved from reference TRBV5-1 and TRBJ2-7, is KAGVTQTPRYLIKTRGQQVTLSCSPISGHRSVSWYQQTPGQGLQFLFEYFSETQRNKGNFPGRFSGRQFSNSRSEMNVSTLELGDSALYLCASTLDGGSSYEQYFGPGTRLTVT.

V usage is TRBV7-2 and J usage is TRBJ2-5; no definite D call. The germline CDR1 and CDR2 sequences are SGHTA and FQGNSA. V lost 3 bases and J 2 bases, leaving 10 bases between the germline ends. The CDR3 is made up of 14 amino acids. In nucleotides, the CDR3 is TGTGCCAGCAGCTTTAGAAGGGCACAAGAGACCCAGTACTTC. It yields the protein CASSFRRAQETQYF. The full variable domain, in which reference TRBV7-2 and TRBJ2-5 provide the parts outside the CDR3, is GAGVSQSPSNKVTEKGKDVELRCDPISGHTALYWYRQSLGQGLEFLIYFQGNSAPDKSGLPSDRFSAERTGGSVSTLTIQRTQQEDSAVYLCASSFRRAQETQYFGPGTRLLVL.

In this sample, this clonotype turned up a few times. This chain links TRBV10-3 with TRBJ2-5; 9 nucleotides match TRBD1. The V and J ends lost 4 bases and 1 base, in that order; junction bases with no gene match: 7. The CDR3 is 16 residues long. The germline V gene encodes CDR1 ENHRY and CDR2 SYGVKD. The CDR3 protein is CAISGGTGPIQETQYF. DNA for the CDR3: TGTGCCATCAGTGGAGGGACAGGGCCGATCCAAGAGACCCAGTACTTC.

This clonotype was counted between two and nine times. The chain has TRBV28 and TRBJ1-1; weak D call: TRBD1 (6 bases). This CDR3 is 14 amino acids long. CDR1 is MDHEN, CDR2 SYDVKM, per germline. Trimming shortened V by 2 bases and J by 6 bases, and 13 bases separated the two germline ends. The CDR3 bases are TGTGCCAGCAGTTTACCCTCGGAGGGGGCTGAAGCTTTCTTT. This translates into CASSLPSEGAEAFF.

DNA of the CDR3: TGTGCCAGCAGCGGCAACACAGGGGACCACAATCAGCCCCAGCATTTT. It is translated as CASSGNTGDHNQPQHF. V is TRBV5-6 and J is TRBJ1-5, with 7 nucleotides matching TRBD1. The length of the CDR3 is 16 residues. J gave up 3 bases and V 4 bases, and 10 bases lay outside the gene matches. Germline V CDR1 and CDR2: SGHDT, YYEEEE.

The chain couples TRBV6-6 to TRBJ1-4; 9 nucleotides line up with TRBD1. Germline V gene lookup returns CDR1 MNHNY and CDR2 SVGAGI (reference sequence). The ends lost 4 bases at V and 3 bases at J; junction bases unmatched: 3. This CDR3 comprises 15 residues. The CDR3 DNA reads TGTGCCAGCAGTTTTCGACAGGGGGCTAATGAAAAACTGTTTTTT. It encodes CASSFRQGANEKLFF.

J is TRBJ2-5 and V is TRBV18; no clear D gene. Trimming took 1 base from V and 2 from J, leaving 5 bases between them. The CDR3 totals 13 residues. Germline lookup yields CDR1 KGHSH and CDR2 LQKENI. Here the CDR3 reads CASSPREQETQYF. The CDR3 bases are TGTGCCAGCTCACCACGGGAACAAGAGACCCAGTACTTC.

There are a few counts of this clonotype. The J gene is TRBJ1-1, the V gene TRBV5-1, with D perhaps TRBD1 (5 bases). The germline gives CDR1 SGHRS, CDR2 YFSETQ. V was cut by 5 bases and J by 1 base, with 12 bases left in between. The CDR3 runs to 14 residues. The CDR3 DNA reads as TGCGCCAGCAGGGAGGACCAGGGGAACACTGAAGCTTTCTTT. It translates to CASREDQGNTEAFF.

In this sample, this clonotype turned up many times. J is TRBJ2-7 and V is TRBV12-3 or TRBV12-4; D is perhaps TRBD1 (6 bases). This CDR3 is 12 amino acids long. Trimming left V 6 bases short and J 6 bases short, with 12 bases between. The CDR3 DNA is TGTGCCAGCAGACCCGAAGGGGGCGAGCAGTACTTC. Translation gives CASRPEGGEQYF.